The count of the clone carrying this TCR beta chain is one. The data were obtained in a study of CD8+CD57+ T cells in acquired aplastic anemia. The TCR beta profiling, which covered VDJ combination and CDR3 sequence, was carried out using genomic DNA as the template. In TCRdb, the reads were re-called with MiXCR into one record per CDR3 protein. In the table there are 150,000 to 200,000 distinct CDR3 sequences, 64% of which are singletons. This TCR was sampled from a human donor with severe aplastic anemia or a healthy control (not recorded which). Sequencing input: sorted CD4+, CD8+, or CD8+CD57+ T cells (not recorded which) from PBMCs.

The DNA of the CDR3 is TGCAGTGCTAGAGATGAAAGGAGTTCCTACGAGCAGTACTTC. This gives the protein CSARDERSSYEQYF. The rearrangement uses TRBV20-1 and TRBJ2-7; no clear D gene. The CDR3 spans 14 residues. CDR1 DFQATT and CDR2 SNEGSKA come from the germline V gene (reference sequence). V gave up 0 bases and J gave up 1 base, with 10 bases separating them.